Listed here are 3 T cell receptor beta chains from one sample, sequenced in a study of T cell repertoires in cytomegalovirus infection (dated by TCRdb to about 2019). Their antigens remain unidentified. The sequencer listed for this sample is Illumina HiSeq 1500. Through fastp at Q25 and MiXCR, TCRdb rebuilt clones from the public reads, retaining in-frame beta chains. Rows with one shared CDR3 protein collapse into an entry with the most common genes and DNA. For this sample the table gives just under 500,000 distinct CDR3 sequences, of which roughly a third were detected only once. The ten biggest clones cover under 20% of the sample. Read against the paper, the sample's treatment or condition label means: in vitro stimulation with specific CMV peptide epitopes to enrich CMV-specific T cells. Sequences were derived from cultured PBMCs, sampled from culture after CMV antigen stimulation. Every receptor here comes from a human donor in good health (CMV status not recorded). Some clones in this sample may be carry-over from other donors' samples.

A single count supports this clonotype. The chain is built from TRBV7-3 and TRBJ2-7, with 12 bases identical to TRBD2. This CDR3 spans 15 amino acids. The ends lost 5 bases at V and 2 bases at J; junction bases unmatched: 4. In germline, CDR1 is SGHTA, CDR2 FQGTGA. CDR3 sequence: CASSQLAGGTYEQYF. The CDR3 DNA follows: TGTGCCAGCAGCCAACTAGCGGGGGGAACCTACGAGCAGTACTTC.

This clonotype has ten or more counts. The V and J genes are TRBV7-6 and TRBJ1-5; D is ambiguous. This CDR3 region has 15 residues. CDR1 is SGHVS, CDR2 FNYEAQ, per germline. Trimming took 1 base from V and 5 from J, leaving 12 bases between them. The CDR3 sequence is CASSLGGASYQPQHF. The CDR3 DNA reads TGTGCCAGCAGCTTAGGGGGAGCCTCCTATCAGCCCCAGCATTTT.

The chain couples TRBV12-3 or TRBV12-4 to TRBJ2-5, with TRBD1 as a possible D gene (5 bases). With 6 bases removed from V and 5 bases from J, the gap between germline ends came to 16 bases. This CDR3 spans 14 amino acids. CDR3 sequence (DNA): TGTGCCAGCAGGATAACAGGTTCGAGTGAGACCCAGTACTTC. Translation gives CASRITGSSETQYF.